This T cell receptor beta chain was found in a study of spatial heterogeneity in lung cancer. Overall study context: Sequences of the beta chain were consistently detected in greater numbers than alpha-chain sequences.

This clonotype is judged medium-sized. The antigen is unknown. Study-wide findings and caveats: Mutation counts in tumors were tracked by counts of expanded intratumoral alpha and beta TCRs.

TCRdb fed the 5' RACE reads into MiXCR, producing one record per CDR3 protein. The sample includes some 3,500 distinct CDR3 sequences, under 8.5% of them seen just once. There are 13 residues in the CDR3. Per the germline V gene, CDR1 is SGHRS and CDR2 is YFSETQ. V lost 3 bases and J 5 bases, leaving 8 bases between the germline ends. Time point described: sample taken at primary tumor resection. The rearrangement links TRBV5-1 to TRBJ2-2; TRBD1 or TRBD2 may be the D gene (6 bases each). This sequence was found in a male donor with early-stage non-small cell lung cancer. The sample here was lung tumor tissue, taken at surgery. The CDR3 loop reads CASSWRGTGELFF. The DNA for the CDR3 is TGCGCCAGCAGCTGGAGGGGGACCGGGGAGCTGTTTTTT.